The text below deals with one TCR beta chain. The data were taken from a study of cytomegalovirus exposure and HLA in healthy donors. PCR employed 60 Vbeta and 13 Jbeta primers. Profiling relied on immunoSEQ multiplex PCR, and the TCRdb table lists in-frame clones only, not all of them. This table has 180,000 or so clones, 8.5% to 10% appearing once. Sequenced: PBMCs. This sequence originates from a woman in her twenties or thirties in good health and CMV-seropositive.

The CDR3 bases are TGTGCCAGCAGCCCCGACAGACGCTATGGCTACACCTTC. Its translation: CASSPDRRYGYTF. The chain recombines TRBV2 with TRBJ1-2; D is possibly TRBD1 (5 bases). In germline, CDR1 is SNHLY, CDR2 FYNNEI. V lost 6 bases and J 4 bases, leaving 12 bases between the germline ends. This CDR3 contains 13 residues.